The 20 T cell receptor beta chains given below trace back to one sample, sequenced in a study of CD8 T cells in ankylosing spondylitis (dated 2017 in TCRdb). Library creation used 5' RACE. The sequencer listed for this sample is Illumina HiSeq 2500. TCRdb reprocessed the public reads (quality trimming at Q25 with fastp, clone calling with MiXCR) and kept in-frame beta chains. CDR3 protein sequences are deduplicated, and each keeps its most common genes and DNA. The sample contains under 200,000 distinct CDR3 sequences, around a tenth of them found a single time. The ten largest clones capture about 28% of the sample. The sequencing input was blood, either unsorted or a sorted T cell fraction (not recorded which). The receptors stem from a male donor with ankylosing spondylitis or in good health (not recorded which).

This clonotype occurred many times. The chain couples TRBV9 to TRBJ2-3, with 12 bases aligning to TRBD2. There are 16 residues in the CDR3. From germline, CDR1 is SGDLS and CDR2 YYNGEE. V lost 2 bases and J lost 4; bases outside the gene matches: 5. CDR3 sequence: CASSVPLAGGPDTQYF. The CDR3 nucleotides are TGTGCCAGCAGCGTGCCACTAGCGGGGGGTCCAGATACGCAGTATTTT.

The sample holds a few counts of this clonotype. This rearrangement joins TRBV4-2 to TRBJ1-1, with TRBD1 as a possible D gene (6 bases). V lost 2 bases to trimming and J lost 4 bases, with 14 bases between them. Per the germline V gene, CDR1 is LGHNA and CDR2 is YNFKEQ. The CDR3 loop spans 15 amino acids. The CDR3 coding sequence is TGTGCCAGCAGCCAAAAAACAGGGTTCGGCACTGAAGCTTTCTTT. As protein: CASSQKTGFGTEAFF.

In this sample, this clonotype turned up many times. Written as DNA, the CDR3 is TGCAGCGCCCTGGGACTAGCGGGCTCCTACGAGCAGTACTTC. It codes for CSALGLAGSYEQYF. The rearrangement uses TRBV29-1 and TRBJ2-7, with 12 bases aligning to TRBD2. Germline V gene data show CDR1 as SQVTM and CDR2 as ANQGSEA. The trim removed 7 bases at V and 0 bases at J, leaving 4 bases unmatched. The CDR3 totals 14 residues.

This clonotype was observed many times. The CDR3 DNA reads TGCAGTGCCAATAAAGCGGGGAAAGAGACCCAGTACTTC. Protein product: CSANKAGKETQYF. This chain links TRBV20-1 with TRBJ2-5, with 7 bases matching TRBD2. The length of the CDR3 is 13 residues. V lost 6 bases, J lost 3 bases, and 7 bases stayed unmatched. Germline V gene lookup returns CDR1 DFQATT and CDR2 SNEGSKA (reference sequence).

This clonotype has ten or more counts. The chain recombines TRBV20-1 with TRBJ2-1; 7 positions match TRBD2. The CDR3 covers 16 residues. Germline assignment: CDR1 DFQATT and CDR2 SNEGSKA (reference sequence). Losses at the gene ends were 0 bases for V and 4 bases for J; bases not matched to a gene: 9. For the CDR3, the DNA is TGCAGTGCTAGAGATTTGGGCGGGGGAGCTTACAATGAGCAGTTCTTC. Its translation is CSARDLGGGAYNEQFF.

This clonotype appeared many times. CDR3 residues: CASSLRVAGRSNTGELFF. The CDR3 DNA reads as TGTGCCAGCAGCTTAAGGGTAGCGGGACGATCCAACACCGGGGAGCTGTTTTTT. The rearrangement links TRBV7-8 to TRBJ2-2, with 8 positions matching TRBD2. V lost 2 bases and J lost 2; bases outside the gene matches: 10. The length of the CDR3 is 18 residues. Germline lookup yields CDR1 SGHVS and CDR2 FQNEAQ.

This clonotype was detected many times. The chain employs TRBV11-2 and TRBJ2-7; 12 bases match TRBD2. The J segment lost 5 bases and the V segment lost 5 bases, leaving 4 bases of the junction unmatched. CDR3 length: 14 amino acids. CDR1 and CDR2 (germline): SGHAT, FQNNGV. CDR3 DNA sequence: TGTGCCAGCAGCGAGACTAGCGGGAGTCACGAGCAGTACTTC. This sequence encodes CASSETSGSHEQYF.

The CDR3: CASSLSRPGHPDTQYF. CDR3 DNA: TGTGCCAGCAGTTTATCGCGGCCAGGGCACCCAGATACGCAGTATTTT. This chain uses TRBV27 with TRBJ2-3; TRBD1 might be the D (5 bases). V lost 0 bases to trimming and J lost 4 bases, with 14 bases between them. The CDR3 consists of 16 residues. Germline-derived CDR1 and CDR2 are MNHEY and SMNVEV (reference sequence).

This clonotype was observed many times. The chain employs TRBV5-6 and TRBJ2-3, with no clear D. This CDR3 spans 15 amino acids. V gave up 0 bases and J gave up 6 bases, with 14 bases separating them. CDR1 and CDR2 from the germline V gene are SGHDT and YYEEEE. The chain's CDR3 is CASSLAKVTSDTQYF. The CDR3, as DNA: TGTGCCAGCAGCTTGGCAAAGGTAACGTCGGATACGCAGTATTTT.

This clonotype was seen at least ten times. The chain has TRBV10-3 and TRBJ1-3, with D perhaps TRBD1 (6 bases). This CDR3 contains 13 residues. Germline CDR1 and CDR2: ENHRY and SYGVKD. Trimming took off 7 bases at V and 1 base at J, with 8 bases between the two ends. The CDR3 coding sequence is TGTGCCATCAAGGGGGAATCTGGAAACACCATATATTTT. Translating gives CAIKGESGNTIYF.

This clonotype was seen ten or more times. The chain is built from TRBV12-3 or TRBV12-4 and TRBJ2-1; 12 positions match TRBD2. Losses at the gene ends were 5 bases for V and 7 bases for J; bases not matched to a gene: 3. The CDR3 sequence is 14 residues long. CDR3 protein: CASSLGTSGNEQFF. The CDR3 bases are TGTGCCAGCAGTCTCGGGACTAGCGGGAATGAGCAGTTCTTC.

At least ten counts were recorded for this clonotype. The J gene is TRBJ2-2, the V gene TRBV7-9; tentative D call: TRBD1 (6 bases). This CDR3 spans 16 amino acids. The V end was cut by 0 bases, the J end by 2 bases, with 10 bases between. Germline V gene data show CDR1 as SEHNR and CDR2 as FQNEAQ (reference sequence). CDR3 coding DNA: TGTGCCAGCAGCTTAGCTACAGGGTCTAACACCGGGGAGCTGTTTTTT. It codes for CASSLATGSNTGELFF.

This clonotype came up many times. The V call is TRBV2, the J call TRBJ1-5; no firm D call. Trimming stripped 9 bases from V and 1 base from J, with 10 bases between. This CDR3 is built from 13 residues. CDR1 is SNHLY and CDR2 is FYNNEI in the germline V gene. The CDR3 DNA reads as TGTGCCAGTACGAAAGAGAGCAATCAGCCCCAGCATTTT. Protein sequence: CASTKESNQPQHF.

This chain uses TRBV11-2 with TRBJ1-5, with D uncertain. V lost 5 bases and J 5 bases, leaving 10 bases between the germline ends. CDR3 size: 13 residues. Germline-derived CDR1 and CDR2 are SGHAT and FQNNGV. The CDR3 protein is CASSLRTDQPQHF. The CDR3 region has the DNA TGTGCCAGCAGCCTACGGACGGATCAGCCCCAGCATTTT.

This clonotype turned up a few times. The chain is built from TRBV15 and TRBJ2-2; D gene ambiguous. This CDR3 region has 14 residues. Germline V gene data show CDR1 as LNHNV and CDR2 as YYDKDF (reference sequence). The V and J ends lost 1 base and 6 bases respectively, with 9 bases between them. This CDR3 is CATSRGAMAGELFF. CDR3 in DNA: TGTGCCACCAGCAGAGGTGCTATGGCCGGGGAGCTGTTTTTT.

Ten or more counts support this clonotype. This sequence joins TRBV12-3 or TRBV12-4 and TRBJ2-7, with D possibly TRBD2 on 5 matching bases. The CDR3 contains 14 residues. Trimming stripped 7 bases from V and 4 bases from J, with 17 bases between. CDR3 loop: CASMRGSDGYEQYF. CDR3 nucleotide sequence: TGTGCCAGCATGAGAGGGAGTGACGGTTACGAGCAGTACTTC.

V gene TRBV13 combines with J gene TRBJ2-7; no clear D. The CDR3 extends over 17 amino acids. Germline-derived CDR1 and CDR2 are PRHDT and FYEKMQ (reference sequence). Deletions cut 0 bases from V and 2 bases from J, with 17 bases between. The DNA for the CDR3 is TGTGCCAGCAGCTTAGGCTCGGTGGTACACAGAACCTACGAGCAGTACTTC. This gives the protein CASSLGSVVHRTYEQYF.

The V gene is TRBV21-1, the J gene TRBJ2-2; TRBD2, the table's D call, lacks a check against the DNA. TRBV21-1 is recorded as a pseudogene. CDR3 length: 18 residues. The CDR3 sequence is CASSKARAAGESTGELFF. The CDR3, as DNA: TGTGCCAGCAGCAAAGCGCGGGCGGCAGGAGAAAGCACCGGGGAGCTGTTTTTT.

This clonotype appeared many times. This chain uses TRBV7-8 with TRBJ2-2; D call uncertain. This CDR3 is built from 16 residues. CDR1 is SGHVS and CDR2 is FQNEAQ in the germline V gene. V was shortened by 3 bases and J by 6 bases, with 17 bases between the two germline ends. CDR3 amino acids: CASSLGQIFGPGELFF. The CDR3 DNA follows: TGTGCCAGCAGCTTGGGCCAGATTTTTGGTCCCGGGGAGCTGTTTTTT.

This clonotype was detected ten times or more. V gene TRBV9 combines with J gene TRBJ2-3; D perhaps matches TRBD2 (6 bases). CDR1 is SGDLS, CDR2 YYNGEE, per germline. Trimming pared 1 base from V and 3 bases from J, leaving 15 bases between. CDR3 length: 16 residues. The CDR3 bases are TGTGCCAGCAGCGTATCAAGAGGGAGGCGGACAGATACGCAGTATTTT. Translated, it gives CASSVSRGRRTDTQYF.